This TCR beta chain derives from a study of Ad26.COV2.S vaccination and SARS-CoV-2 variants. CDR1 and CDR2 (germline): MGHRA, YSYEKL. V was trimmed by 1 base and J by 5 bases, leaving 8 bases between them. This CDR3 is built from 13 residues. Sample treatment: around 19 received Ad26.COV2.S at low or high dose, single or two shots; 5 received placebo; per-sample allocation not given. The samples were gathered on day 63 after the first injection of vaccine or placebo. Clones were sequenced by immunoSEQ multiplex PCR, and TCRdb holds only the in-frame ones, with some missing. The sample has around 300,000 clones; 85% to 90% are singletons.

V and J are TRBV4-1 and TRBJ2-5; no firm D call. The sequencing used peripheral blood, collected in a trial of Ad26.COV2.S vaccine versus placebo. The sequence was collected from a person aged 18-60 years who received the Ad26.COV2.S COVID-19 vaccine or a placebo. The chain's CDR3 is CASSQVDRETQYF. The CDR3 region has the DNA TGCGCCAGCAGCCAAGTAGATAGGGAGACCCAGTACTTC.